The 26 T cell receptor beta chains in this list originate from one sample, sequenced in a study of Graves' ophthalmopathy and Graves' hyperthyroidism. From RNA, the CDR3 regions of TCR beta chains were amplified and sequenced. The first-round RT-PCR employed HTBI primers together with the Qiagen OneStep RT-PCR kit. A multiplex PCR was then performed as the second round. One entry per CDR3 protein, called by TCRdb with MiXCR from the multiplex PCR reads. Of roughly 1.1 million distinct CDR3 sequences in the sample, less than 45% were seen once. The sample consisted of peripheral blood or thyroid tissue (not recorded which). These receptors all stem from an adult man with Graves' hyperthyroidism.

This clonotype was seen at least ten times. V gene TRBV2 combines with J gene TRBJ2-5; D is unclear. V lost 7 bases, J lost 5 bases, and 11 bases lay in between. The CDR3 sequence is 12 residues long. Germline V gene sequence: CDR1 SNHLY, CDR2 FYNNEI. The CDR3 sequence: CASIPGAETQYF. As DNA, the CDR3 is TGTGCCAGCATCCCCGGCGCGGAGACCCAGTACTTC.

The rearrangement joins TRBV20-1 to TRBJ2-7, with 10 nucleotides matching TRBD2. V lost 2 bases, J lost 0 bases, and 10 bases stayed unmatched. Germline V gene lookup returns CDR1 DFQATT and CDR2 SNEGSKA (reference sequence). The CDR3 is 17 amino acids. CDR3 in amino acids: CSARQLNSGRSSYEQYF. The CDR3 DNA reads as TGCAGTGCTAGACAGTTAAATAGCGGGAGGAGCTCCTACGAGCAGTACTTC.

This clonotype was seen many times. The chain has TRBV7-9 and TRBJ2-5; D gene ambiguous. There are 12 residues in the CDR3. Between the trimmed V and J ends, which lost 6 bases and 2 bases, there was a span of 7 bases. Germline V lookup: CDR1 SEHNR, CDR2 FQNEAQ (reference sequence). The CDR3 DNA reads TGTGCCAGCAGTACCGGACAAGAGACCCAGTACTTC. It codes for CASSTGQETQYF.

In this sample, this clonotype turned up many times. The chain employs TRBV6-5 and TRBJ1-5; TRBD1 aligns across 9 bases. V lost 4 bases and J lost 5; bases outside the gene matches: 6. This CDR3 spans 15 amino acids. The germline gives CDR1 MNHEY, CDR2 SVGAGI. CDR3: CASSLGGQGHQPQHF. For the CDR3, the DNA is TGTGCCAGCAGTTTAGGTGGACAGGGGCATCAGCCCCAGCATTTT.

About this clonotype itself: At one end the junction does not follow the germline gene, possibly because of a read error. The chain is built from TRBV10-2 and TRBJ1-5, with D uncertain. Germline V CDR1 and CDR2: WSHSY, SAAADI. The CDR3 totals 16 residues. CDR3 sequence reads: CASSSPSGTPDQPQHF. CDR3 bases: TGTGCCAGCAGTTCACCCTCGGGAACCCCGGATCAGCCCCAGCATTTT.

This clonotype was counted at least ten times. This chain uses TRBV7-8 with TRBJ2-5; no firm D call. Per the germline V gene, CDR1 is SGHVS and CDR2 is FQNEAQ. V was pared by 0 bases and J by 9 bases, with 20 bases between. The CDR3 runs to 16 residues. The CDR3 is CASSLAVRATIGAQYF. DNA for the CDR3: TGTGCCAGCAGCTTAGCAGTGCGCGCCACGATAGGAGCCCAGTACTTC.

This clonotype was detected a few times. V gene TRBV6-5 combines with J gene TRBJ2-7, with D maybe TRBD1 (6 bases). V dropped 2 bases and J dropped 2 bases, with 13 bases sitting between them. The germline CDR1 and CDR2 sequences are MNHEY and SVGAGI. The CDR3 covers 15 residues. The CDR3: CASSYAHRDTYEQYF. The DNA of the CDR3 is TGTGCCAGCAGTTACGCTCATCGGGACACCTACGAGCAGTACTTC.

This clonotype appeared many times. The rearrangement links TRBV7-2 to TRBJ1-5, with D perhaps matching TRBD1 (5 bases). Germline CDR1 reads SGHTA; CDR2 reads FQGNSA. The CDR3 is 16 residues long. V lost 7 bases to trimming and J lost 1 base, with 17 bases between them. CDR3 in DNA: TGTGCCAGCACCCGGGACGCGGGGACGAGCAATCAGCCCCAGCATTTT. Translating gives CASTRDAGTSNQPQHF. Variable domain in full (rest from reference TRBV7-2 and TRBJ1-5): GAGVSQSPSNKVTEKGKDVELRCDPISGHTALYWYRQSLGQGLEFLIYFQGNSAPDKSGLPSDRFSAERTGGSVSTLTIQRTQQEDSAVYLCASTRDAGTSNQPQHFGDGTRLSIL.

This clonotype was seen repeatedly, ten times or more. This chain links TRBV24-1 with TRBJ2-6; 8 bases map to TRBD1. Germline CDR1 reads KGHDR; CDR2 reads SFDVKD. The CDR3 is 20 residues long. Unmatched junction bases numbered 14, after V lost 3 bases and J lost 2 bases. CDR3 sequence (DNA): TGTGCCACCAGTGATATTTCGGGGACAGGTACCTCTACTGGGGCCAACGTCCTGACTTTC. Translation: CATSDISGTGTSTGANVLTF.

This clonotype was counted only a few times. The J gene is TRBJ2-5, the V gene TRBV6-5, with D tentatively TRBD1 (6 bases). The CDR3 consists of 13 residues. Germline V gene lookup returns CDR1 MNHEY and CDR2 SVGAGI. The V and J ends lost 2 bases and 5 bases respectively, with 9 bases between them. Here the CDR3 DNA reads TGTGCCAGCAGTTACGGGGGCGAGGAGACCCAGTACTTC. This codes for CASSYGGEETQYF.

This clonotype was counted between two and nine times. This chain joins TRBV6-5 and TRBJ1-6, with D possibly being TRBD1 (5 bases). The CDR3 covers 17 residues. V was cut by 5 bases and J by 9 bases, with 23 bases left in between. Per the germline V gene, CDR1 is MNHEY and CDR2 is SVGAGI. The CDR3 reads CASSKRKTEVRPSPLHF. The DNA for the CDR3 is TGTGCCAGCAGTAAAAGGAAGACAGAGGTCAGGCCTTCACCCCTCCACTTT.

This clonotype has ten or more counts. V and J are TRBV7-6 and TRBJ2-7; the D gene is possibly TRBD1 (5 bases). Germline CDR1 reads SGHVS; CDR2 reads FNYEAQ. The CDR3 consists of 14 residues. The ends were cut back, 3 bases at V and 6 bases at J, with 15 bases in the middle. This chain's CDR3 is CASSLKQVGAEQYF. The DNA for the CDR3 is TGTGCCAGCAGCTTGAAACAGGTTGGAGCCGAGCAGTACTTC. The entire variable domain, with the rest obtained from reference TRBV7-6 and TRBJ2-7, is as follows: GAGVSQSPRYKVTKRGQDVALRCDPISGHVSLYWYRQALGQGPEFLTYFNYEAQQDKSGLPNDRFSAERPEGSISTLTIQRTEQRDSAMYRCASSLKQVGAEQYFGPGTRLTVT.

This clonotype has just a few counts. This chain joins TRBV20-1 and TRBJ1-5; D perhaps matches TRBD1 (6 bases). Germline CDR1 reads DFQATT; CDR2 reads SNEGSKA (reference sequence). The CDR3 sequence is 14 residues long. The V end was cut by 6 bases, the J end by 3 bases, with 15 bases between. The CDR3 sequence: CSAKRGGINQPQHF. CDR3 bases: TGCAGTGCAAAGAGGGGGGGAATCAATCAGCCCCAGCATTTT.

This clonotype was counted ten times or more. The V gene is TRBV20-1, the J gene TRBJ1-2, with D possibly being TRBD1 (5 bases). Germline CDR1 is DFQATT and CDR2 is SNEGSKA (reference sequence). The CDR3 covers 13 residues. V gave up 6 bases and J gave up 4 bases, with 15 bases separating them. CDR3 in DNA: TGCAGTGCCCCTCTGGACGGGGCCTATGGCTACACCTTC. Translation gives CSAPLDGAYGYTF.

This clonotype was picked up many times. The chain combines TRBV28 with TRBJ1-6; the match to TRBD1 covers 7 bases. The CDR3 consists of 13 residues. The trim removed 6 bases at V and 7 bases at J, leaving 3 bases unmatched. Per germline, CDR1 MDHEN and CDR2 SYDVKM. CDR3 residues: CASRQGWNSPLHF. The CDR3 coding sequence is TGTGCCAGCAGACAGGGGTGGAATTCACCCCTCCACTTT.

This sequence joins TRBV11-2 and TRBJ2-5, with 7 bases that match TRBD2. The CDR3 length is 15 residues. Germline CDR1 reads SGHAT; CDR2 reads FQNNGV. Germline trimming cut 2 bases from V and 5 bases from J; bases unmatched to any gene: 8. Here the CDR3 DNA reads TGTGCCAGCAGCTTAATGGGGGGGGAGGGGGAGACCCAGTACTTC. This encodes CASSLMGGEGETQYF. The full variable domain, completed using reference TRBV11-2 and TRBJ2-5, is EAGVAQSPRYKIIEKRQSVAFWCNPISGHATLYWYQQILGQGPKLLIQFQNNGVVDDSQLPKDRFSAERLKGVDSTLKIQPAKLEDSAVYLCASSLMGGEGETQYFGPGTRLLVL.

This chain links TRBV7-2 with TRBJ1-6, with 9 positions matching TRBD1. The ends lost 1 base at V and 8 bases at J; junction bases unmatched: 6. Germline V gene data show CDR1 as SGHTA and CDR2 as FQGNSA. The CDR3 extends over 16 amino acids. The CDR3 DNA reads TGTGCCAGCAGCTTAGGAGGGACAGGGATTCATTCACCCCTCCACTTT. It codes for CASSLGGTGIHSPLHF.

J is TRBJ1-5 and V is TRBV7-9, with a tentative D call TRBD1 (6 bases). CDR1 and CDR2 from the germline V gene are SEHNR and FQNEAQ (reference sequence). The CDR3 is 16 amino acids. V lost 5 bases and J lost 0, with 14 bases in between. This CDR3 reads CASSRGGQHSNQPQHF. Written as DNA, the CDR3 is TGTGCCAGCAGCCGAGGAGGACAGCATAGCAATCAGCCCCAGCATTTT.

The chain carries TRBV14 and TRBJ2-2, with 11 bases lining up with TRBD2. CDR3 length: 20 amino acids. The V gene end was trimmed by 0 bases and the J gene end by 6 bases; junction bases not matched to a gene: 15. Germline V lookup: CDR1 SGHDN, CDR2 FVKESK. In nucleotides, the CDR3 is TGTGCCAGCAGCCAAGATCGGATAGCGGGAGGGCCGGGTTCTCCCGGGGAGCTGTTTTTT. This gives the protein CASSQDRIAGGPGSPGELFF.

A remark on this clonotype: Since a much larger clone is just one base distant, this may be a read error. V usage is TRBV7-9 and J usage is TRBJ1-5; maybe TRBD1 (5 bases). This CDR3 is built from 14 residues. The V gene's germline CDR1 is SEHNR and CDR2 FQNEAQ (reference sequence). The CDR3 loop reads CASSLGTLNQPRHF. The CDR3 DNA reads as TGTGCCAGCAGCTTGGGGACGCTCAATCAGCCCCGGCATTTT.

The CDR3 nucleotides read TGTGCCAGCAGCGGGAACAACCAAGAGACCCAGTACTTC. Translating it yields CASSGNNQETQYF. V usage is TRBV5-6 and J usage is TRBJ2-5, with D unclear. V lost 4 bases and J lost 0, with 7 bases in between. Looked up from germline, CDR1 is SGHDT and CDR2 is YYEEEE. The CDR3 has 13 amino acids.

The chain uses TRBV5-6 and TRBJ1-1, with a possible D match to TRBD1 (5 bases). V lost 3 bases and J 7 bases, leaving 10 bases between the germline ends. The length of the CDR3 is 12 residues. CDR1 and CDR2 from the germline V gene are SGHDT and YYEEEE. The CDR3 bases are TGTGCCAGCAGCTCACGACAGAATGAAGCTTTCTTT. This gives the protein CASSSRQNEAFF.

As to this clonotype: A much larger clone differs by one base, so this may be a read error. V and J are TRBV25-1 and TRBJ2-7; TRBD1 is a possible D gene (6 bases). CDR1 and CDR2 (germline): MGHDK, SYGVNS. The CDR3 length is 15 residues. CDR3 protein: CASSAGAPVSYEQCF. Here the CDR3 DNA reads TGTGCCAGCAGCGCAGGGGCTCCAGTCTCCTACGAGCAGTGCTTC.

V and J are TRBV20-1 and TRBJ1-1; D call uncertain. This CDR3 has 13 amino acids. The V end was cut by 3 bases, the J end by 2 bases, with 10 bases between. Germline CDR1 DFQATT, CDR2 SNEGSKA (reference sequence). The CDR3 sequence is CSARLGTNTEAFF. CDR3 nucleotide sequence: TGCAGTGCTAGGCTCGGCACAAACACTGAAGCTTTCTTT.

J is TRBJ2-7 and V is TRBV20-1, with D uncertain. Germline assignment: CDR1 DFQATT and CDR2 SNEGSKA (reference sequence). The CDR3 length is 12 residues. The V end was cut by 1 base, the J end by 13 bases, with 17 bases between. The CDR3, as DNA: TGCAGTGCTAGAGCGGACGGAGTAACCCTCTACTTC. Translated, it gives CSARADGVTLYF.

The gene calls are TRBV7-6 and TRBJ1-4, with 7 bases that match TRBD1. Germline V CDR1 and CDR2: SGHVS, FNYEAQ. Trimming cost V 5 bases and J 6 bases; bases outside gene matches: 9. The CDR3 runs to 15 residues. CDR3 sequence (DNA): TGTGCCAGCAGCCGTAACAGGGGCGCGGATGAAAAACTGTTTTTT. Its protein product is CASSRNRGADEKLFF.